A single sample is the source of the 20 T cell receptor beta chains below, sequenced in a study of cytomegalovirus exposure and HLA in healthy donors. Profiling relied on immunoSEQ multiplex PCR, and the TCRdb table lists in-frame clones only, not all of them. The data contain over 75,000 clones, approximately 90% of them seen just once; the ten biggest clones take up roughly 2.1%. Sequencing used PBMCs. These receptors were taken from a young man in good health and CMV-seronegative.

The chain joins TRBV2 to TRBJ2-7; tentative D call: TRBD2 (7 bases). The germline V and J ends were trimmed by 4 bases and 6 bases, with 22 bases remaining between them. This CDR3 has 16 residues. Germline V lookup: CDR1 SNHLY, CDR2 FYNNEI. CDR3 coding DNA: TGTGCCAGCAGTGCCCGAGGGGGGGAGACGATGCGCGAGCAGTACTTC. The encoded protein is CASSARGGETMREQYF.

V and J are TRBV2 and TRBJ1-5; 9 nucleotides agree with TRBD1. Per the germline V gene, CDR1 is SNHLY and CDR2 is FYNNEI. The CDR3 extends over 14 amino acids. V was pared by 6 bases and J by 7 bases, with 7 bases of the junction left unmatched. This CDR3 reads CASSPGQGNQPQHF. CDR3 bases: TGTGCCAGCAGCCCGGGACAGGGAAACCAGCCCCAGCATTTT.

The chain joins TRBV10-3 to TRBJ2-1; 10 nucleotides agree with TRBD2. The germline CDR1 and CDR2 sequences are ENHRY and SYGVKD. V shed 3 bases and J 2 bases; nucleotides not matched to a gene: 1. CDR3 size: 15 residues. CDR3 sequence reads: CAISEGLAAYNEQFF. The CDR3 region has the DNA TGTGCCATCAGTGAAGGACTAGCGGCCTACAATGAGCAGTTCTTC.

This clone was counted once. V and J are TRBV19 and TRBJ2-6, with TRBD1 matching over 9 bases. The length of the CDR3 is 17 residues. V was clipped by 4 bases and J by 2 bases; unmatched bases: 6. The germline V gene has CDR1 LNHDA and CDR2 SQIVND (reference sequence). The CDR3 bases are TGTGCCAGTAGTACCCCGGGGGACAGGGCTGGGGCCAACGTCCTGACTTTC. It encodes CASSTPGDRAGANVLTF.

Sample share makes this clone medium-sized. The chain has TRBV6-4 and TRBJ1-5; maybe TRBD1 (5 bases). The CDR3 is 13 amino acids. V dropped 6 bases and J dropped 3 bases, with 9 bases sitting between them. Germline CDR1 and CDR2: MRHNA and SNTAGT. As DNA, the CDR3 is TGTGCCAGCAGCCCAGGGCCCAATCAGCCCCAGCATTTT. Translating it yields CASSPGPNQPQHF.

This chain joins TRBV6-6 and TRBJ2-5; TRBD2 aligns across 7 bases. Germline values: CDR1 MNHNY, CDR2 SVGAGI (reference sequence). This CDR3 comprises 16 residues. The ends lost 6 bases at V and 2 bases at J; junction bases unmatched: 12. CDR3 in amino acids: CASRAGRGRGQETQYF. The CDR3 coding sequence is TGTGCCAGCAGGGCCGGTCGCGGGCGGGGGCAAGAGACCCAGTACTTC.

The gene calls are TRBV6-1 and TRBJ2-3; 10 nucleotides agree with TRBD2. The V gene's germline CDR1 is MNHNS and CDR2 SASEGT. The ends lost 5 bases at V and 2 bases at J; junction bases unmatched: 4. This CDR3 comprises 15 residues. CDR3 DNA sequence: TGTGCCAGCAGTCGTCTAGCGGGAGACACAGATACGCAGTATTTT. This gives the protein CASSRLAGDTDTQYF.

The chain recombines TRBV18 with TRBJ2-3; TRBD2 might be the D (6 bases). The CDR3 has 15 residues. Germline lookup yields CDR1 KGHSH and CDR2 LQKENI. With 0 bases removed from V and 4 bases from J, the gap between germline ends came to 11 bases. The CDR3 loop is CASSPPITSSDTQYF. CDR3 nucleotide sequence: TGTGCCAGCTCACCACCCATCACTAGCTCAGATACGCAGTATTTT.

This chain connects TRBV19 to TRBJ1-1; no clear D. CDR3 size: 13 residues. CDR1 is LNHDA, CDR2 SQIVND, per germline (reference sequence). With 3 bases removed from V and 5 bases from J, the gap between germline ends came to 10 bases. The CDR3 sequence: CASSMMGGTEAFF. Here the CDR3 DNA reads TGTGCCAGTAGTATGATGGGAGGAACTGAAGCTTTCTTT.

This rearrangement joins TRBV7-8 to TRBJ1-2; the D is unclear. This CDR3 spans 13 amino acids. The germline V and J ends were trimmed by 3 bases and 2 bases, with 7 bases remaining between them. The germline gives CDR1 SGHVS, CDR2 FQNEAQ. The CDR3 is CASSLESNYGYTF. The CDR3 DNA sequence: TGTGCCAGCAGCTTGGAGAGCAACTATGGCTACACCTTC.

The CDR3 region has the DNA TGTGCCAGCAGTGAAGCGCTTCCGGGGACCCAGTACTTC. This codes for CASSEALPGTQYF. The chain couples TRBV6-1 to TRBJ2-5; D unclear. In germline, CDR1 is MNHNS, CDR2 SASEGT. Trimming left V 0 bases short and J 7 bases short, with 9 bases between. The CDR3 contains 13 residues.

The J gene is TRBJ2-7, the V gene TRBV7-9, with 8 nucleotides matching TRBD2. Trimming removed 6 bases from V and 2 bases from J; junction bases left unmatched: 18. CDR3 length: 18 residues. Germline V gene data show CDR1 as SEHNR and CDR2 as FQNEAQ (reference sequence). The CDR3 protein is CASRPPVGDGTRTYEQYF. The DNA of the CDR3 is TGTGCCAGCAGACCGCCGGTGGGGGACGGGACTAGAACCTACGAGCAGTACTTC.

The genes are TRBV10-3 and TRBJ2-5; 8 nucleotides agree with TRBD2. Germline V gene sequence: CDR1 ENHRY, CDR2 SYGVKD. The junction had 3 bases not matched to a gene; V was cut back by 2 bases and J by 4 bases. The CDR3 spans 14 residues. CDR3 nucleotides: TGTGCCATCAGTGAGGATGCGGGGGGAGAGACCCAGTACTTC. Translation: CAISEDAGGETQYF.

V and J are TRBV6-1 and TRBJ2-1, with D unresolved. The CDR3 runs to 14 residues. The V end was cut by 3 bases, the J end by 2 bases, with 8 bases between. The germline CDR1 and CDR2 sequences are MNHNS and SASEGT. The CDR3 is CASSESSAYNEQFF. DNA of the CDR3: TGTGCCAGCAGTGAGTCCAGTGCCTACAATGAGCAGTTCTTC.

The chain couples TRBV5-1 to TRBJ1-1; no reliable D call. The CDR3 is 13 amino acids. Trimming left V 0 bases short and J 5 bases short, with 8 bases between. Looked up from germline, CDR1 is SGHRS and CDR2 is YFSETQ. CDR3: CASSLDRRTEAFF. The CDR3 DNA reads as TGCGCCAGCAGCTTGGATCGCAGGACTGAAGCTTTCTTT.

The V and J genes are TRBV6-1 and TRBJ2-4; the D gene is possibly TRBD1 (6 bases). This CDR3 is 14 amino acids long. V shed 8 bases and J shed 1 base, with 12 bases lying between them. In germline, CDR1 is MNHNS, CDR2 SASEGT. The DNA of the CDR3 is TGTGCCAGCGATGACAGGCGGGCCAAAAACATTCAGTACTTC. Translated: CASDDRRAKNIQYF.

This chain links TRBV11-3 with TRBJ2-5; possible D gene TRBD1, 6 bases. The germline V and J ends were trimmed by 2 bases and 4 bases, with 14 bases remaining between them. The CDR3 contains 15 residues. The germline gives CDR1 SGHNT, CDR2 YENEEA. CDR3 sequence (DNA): TGTGCCAGCAGCTTATTTCCAGGGGCGGCAGAGACCCAGTACTTC. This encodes CASSLFPGAAETQYF.

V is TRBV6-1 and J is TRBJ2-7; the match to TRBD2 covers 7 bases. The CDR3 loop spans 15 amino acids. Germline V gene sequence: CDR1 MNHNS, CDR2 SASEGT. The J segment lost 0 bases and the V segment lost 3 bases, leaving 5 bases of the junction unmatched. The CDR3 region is CASSEEAGSSYEQYF. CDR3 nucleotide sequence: TGTGCCAGCAGTGAGGAAGCGGGGAGCTCCTACGAGCAGTACTTC.

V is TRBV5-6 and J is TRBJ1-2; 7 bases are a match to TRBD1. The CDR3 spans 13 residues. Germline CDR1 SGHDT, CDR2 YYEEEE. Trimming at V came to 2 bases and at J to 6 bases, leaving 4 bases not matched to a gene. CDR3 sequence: CASSLRQGDGYTF. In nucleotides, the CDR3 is TGTGCCAGCAGCTTAAGACAGGGAGATGGCTACACCTTC.

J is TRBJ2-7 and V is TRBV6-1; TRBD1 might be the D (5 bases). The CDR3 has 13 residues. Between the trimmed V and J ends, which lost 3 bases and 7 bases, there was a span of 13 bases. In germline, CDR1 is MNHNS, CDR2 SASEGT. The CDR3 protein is CASSETAGAEQYF. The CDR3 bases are TGTGCCAGCAGTGAGACAGCTGGGGCAGAGCAGTACTTC.